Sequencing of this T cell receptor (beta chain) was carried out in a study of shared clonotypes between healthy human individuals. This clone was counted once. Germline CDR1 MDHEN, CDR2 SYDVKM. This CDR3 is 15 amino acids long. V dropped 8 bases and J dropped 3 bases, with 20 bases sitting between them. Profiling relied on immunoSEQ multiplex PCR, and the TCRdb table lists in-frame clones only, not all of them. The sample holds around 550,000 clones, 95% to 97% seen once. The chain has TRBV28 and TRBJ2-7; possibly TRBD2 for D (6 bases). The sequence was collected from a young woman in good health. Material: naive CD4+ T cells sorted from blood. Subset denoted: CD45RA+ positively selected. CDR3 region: CASSNLGAGRYEQYF. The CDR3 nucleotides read TGTGCCAGCTCAAACCTCGGGGCGGGACGCTACGAGCAGTACTTC. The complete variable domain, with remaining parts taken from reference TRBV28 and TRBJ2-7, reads DVKVTQSSRYLVKRTGEKVFLECVQDMDHENMFWYRQDPGLGLRLIYFSYDVKMKEKGDIPEGYSVSREKKERFSLILESASTNQTSMYLCASSNLGAGRYEQYFGPGTRLTVT.